This is a list of T cell receptor beta chains from one sample in a study of cytomegalovirus exposure and HLA in healthy donors. Libraries were prepared by immunoSEQ multiplex PCR; TCRdb keeps only in-frame clonotypes and omits some of them. The sample lists around 100,000 clones; 75% were seen once. The sequenced sample was PBMCs. These receptor sequences come from a man aged 45-65 years in good health and CMV-seronegative. Both conserved end residues are part of each CDR3. Each record gives: clone size, J gene, D gene, V gene, CDR3 protein, CDR3 DNA. The D gene is left open where the match is weak. Expanded clones are given a class, and other clones once, few, many or no size at all.

abundance: NA; j_gene: TRBJ2-7; d_gene: TRBD1; v_gene: TRBV4-3; CDR3aa: CASSQRQGVFYEQYF; CDR3nt: TGCGCCAGCAGCCAACGGCAGGGGGTTTTCTACGAGCAGTACTTC
abundance: NA; j_gene: TRBJ1-2; d_gene: NA; v_gene: TRBV6-5; CDR3aa: CASSPGRGNGGYTF; CDR3nt: TGTGCCAGCAGCCCCGGGCGGGGGAATGGCGGCTACACCTTC
abundance: NA; j_gene: TRBJ2-3; d_gene: TRBD2; v_gene: TRBV19; CDR3aa: CASSIGLAGGDTQYF; CDR3nt: TGTGCCAGTAGTATAGGACTAGCGGGTGGGGATACGCAGTATTTT
abundance: NA; j_gene: TRBJ2-3; d_gene: NA; v_gene: TRBV30; CDR3aa: CAWTPLGGISTDTQYF; CDR3nt: TGTGCCTGGACGCCCTTGGGCGGGATTAGCACAGATACGCAGTATTTT
abundance: NA; j_gene: TRBJ1-5; d_gene: NA; v_gene: TRBV28; CDR3aa: CASSREYSNQPQHF; CDR3nt: TGTGCCAGCAGTCGGGAGTATAGCAATCAGCCCCAGCATTTT
abundance: NA; j_gene: TRBJ1-6; d_gene: TRBD1; v_gene: TRBV27; CDR3aa: CASSWDSNSPLHF; CDR3nt: TGTGCCAGCAGTTGGGACAGTAATTCACCCCTCCACTTT
abundance: NA; j_gene: TRBJ2-2; d_gene: TRBD2; v_gene: TRBV9; CDR3aa: CASSVLSGANTGELFF; CDR3nt: TGTGCCAGCAGCGTTCTTAGCGGGGCGAACACCGGGGAGCTGTTTTTT
abundance: NA; j_gene: TRBJ2-2; d_gene: TRBD1; v_gene: TRBV5-6; CDR3aa: CASTTGANTGELFF; CDR3nt: TGTGCCAGCACGACAGGGGCCAACACCGGGGAGCTGTTTTTT
abundance: once; j_gene: TRBJ2-5; d_gene: NA; v_gene: TRBV9; CDR3aa: CASSLRWGDQETQYF; CDR3nt: TGTGCCAGCAGCCTTCGGTGGGGGGACCAAGAGACCCAGTACTTC
abundance: NA; j_gene: TRBJ2-3; d_gene: TRBD2; v_gene: TRBV28; CDR3aa: CASSFRGGLGTQYF; CDR3nt: TGTGCCAGCAGTTTCCGGGGGGGCCTCGGTACGCAGTATTTT
abundance: few; j_gene: TRBJ1-1; d_gene: NA; v_gene: TRBV18; CDR3aa: CASSPLPPTGPTEAFF; CDR3nt: TGTGCCAGCTCACCGCTCCCCCCCACAGGGCCCACTGAAGCTTTCTTT
abundance: NA; j_gene: TRBJ2-2; d_gene: TRBD2; v_gene: TRBV7-3; CDR3aa: CASNLAGPDTGELFF; CDR3nt: TGTGCCAGCAACCTAGCGGGACCGGACACCGGGGAGCTGTTTTTT
abundance: NA; j_gene: TRBJ1-2; d_gene: TRBD1; v_gene: TRBV7-9; CDR3aa: CASSPGQENGYTF; CDR3nt: TGTGCCAGCAGCCCGGGACAGGAGAATGGCTACACCTTC
abundance: NA; j_gene: TRBJ2-1; d_gene: TRBD2; v_gene: TRBV5-1; CDR3aa: CASSRPGGSGTHEQFF; CDR3nt: TGCGCCAGCAGCCGCCCGGGTGGTAGCGGGACCCATGAGCAGTTCTTC
abundance: NA; j_gene: TRBJ2-7; d_gene: TRBD1; v_gene: TRBV5-1; CDR3aa: CASSAGTGAGGEQYF; CDR3nt: TGCGCCAGCAGCGCCGGGACAGGCGCTGGGGGCGAGCAGTACTTC
abundance: NA; j_gene: TRBJ2-7; d_gene: TRBD1; v_gene: TRBV9; CDR3aa: CASSVEWSGGEQYF; CDR3nt: TGTGCCAGCAGCGTAGAATGGTCAGGGGGCGAGCAGTACTTC
abundance: NA; j_gene: TRBJ2-5; d_gene: NA; v_gene: TRBV27; CDR3aa: CASRALQRGWAETQYF; CDR3nt: TGTGCCAGCCGCGCTCTACAAAGGGGTTGGGCAGAGACCCAGTACTTC
abundance: few; j_gene: TRBJ1-1; d_gene: TRBD1; v_gene: TRBV6-5; CDR3aa: CASSRQGATEAFF; CDR3nt: TGTGCCAGCAGCAGACAGGGGGCAACTGAAGCTTTCTTT
abundance: few; j_gene: TRBJ2-1; d_gene: NA; v_gene: TRBV4-2; CDR3aa: CASSQGAGGAGNEQFF; CDR3nt: TGTGCCAGCAGCCAAGGGGCCGGTGGGGCTGGCAATGAGCAGTTCTTC
abundance: NA; j_gene: TRBJ1-1; d_gene: NA; v_gene: TRBV7-9; CDR3aa: CASSVSTGNTEAFF; CDR3nt: TGTGCCAGCAGCGTAAGTACAGGGAACACTGAAGCTTTCTTT
abundance: once; j_gene: TRBJ1-6; d_gene: TRBD1; v_gene: TRBV27; CDR3aa: CASSLLTGNDSPLHF; CDR3nt: TGTGCCAGCAGTTTATTGACAGGGAACGATTCACCCCTCCACTTT
abundance: NA; j_gene: TRBJ2-5; d_gene: NA; v_gene: TRBV28; CDR3aa: CASSPPNQSGTQYF; CDR3nt: TGTGCCAGCAGTCCCCCGAATCAGTCGGGGACCCAGTACTTC
abundance: NA; j_gene: TRBJ2-2; d_gene: TRBD1; v_gene: TRBV27; CDR3aa: CASSLRPTGGTGELFF; CDR3nt: TGTGCCAGCAGTTTAAGGCCGACAGGGGGCACCGGGGAGCTGTTTTTT
abundance: once; j_gene: TRBJ1-1; d_gene: NA; v_gene: TRBV14; CDR3aa: CASSQDLRQGKGEAFF; CDR3nt: TGTGCCAGCAGCCAAGATCTTAGGCAGGGGAAAGGTGAAGCTTTCTTT
abundance: NA; j_gene: TRBJ1-2; d_gene: NA; v_gene: TRBV5-1; CDR3aa: CASSGANYGYTF; CDR3nt: TGCGCCAGCTCAGGGGCAAACTATGGCTACACCTTC
abundance: NA; j_gene: TRBJ2-7; d_gene: NA; v_gene: TRBV5-1; CDR3aa: CASSLGPRVTRPYEQYF; CDR3nt: TGCGCCAGCAGCTTGGGCCCCCGGGTCACGAGACCCTACGAGCAGTACTTC
abundance: few; j_gene: TRBJ2-7; d_gene: TRBD2; v_gene: TRBV18; CDR3aa: CASSSLAGSSYEQYF; CDR3nt: TGTGCCAGCTCGTCCCTAGCGGGGAGCTCCTACGAGCAGTACTTC
abundance: NA; j_gene: TRBJ1-1; d_gene: NA; v_gene: TRBV5-8; CDR3aa: CASSLGRINTEAFF; CDR3nt: TGTGCCAGCAGCTTGGGGCGGATAAACACTGAAGCTTTCTTT
abundance: few; j_gene: TRBJ1-6; d_gene: NA; v_gene: TRBV20-1; CDR3aa: CSAHEGSPLHF; CDR3nt: TGCAGTGCTCACGAGGGTTCACCCCTCCACTTT
abundance: NA; j_gene: TRBJ2-7; d_gene: NA; v_gene: TRBV11-3; CDR3aa: CASSPGESPYEQYF; CDR3nt: TGTGCCAGCAGCCCGGGAGAATCACCCTACGAGCAGTACTTC
abundance: NA; j_gene: TRBJ2-3; d_gene: TRBD2; v_gene: TRBV30; CDR3aa: CACRLAESTDTQYF; CDR3nt: TGTGCCTGCCGACTAGCGGAGAGCACAGATACGCAGTATTTT
abundance: NA; j_gene: TRBJ1-4; d_gene: NA; v_gene: TRBV7-6; CDR3aa: CASSSGRKLFF; CDR3nt: TGTGCCAGCAGCTCCGGTAGAAAACTGTTTTTT
abundance: NA; j_gene: TRBJ2-1; d_gene: NA; v_gene: TRBV7-3; CDR3aa: CASSLTATNNEQFF; CDR3nt: TGTGCCAGCAGCTTAACTGCGACTAACAATGAGCAGTTCTTC
abundance: once; j_gene: TRBJ2-7; d_gene: TRBD1; v_gene: TRBV6-1; CDR3aa: CAGSGDRGYEQYF; CDR3nt: TGTGCCGGCAGTGGGGACAGGGGCTACGAGCAGTACTTC
abundance: NA; j_gene: TRBJ2-4; d_gene: NA; v_gene: TRBV6-6; CDR3aa: CASSRDLDIQYF; CDR3nt: TGTGCCAGCAGTCGGGACTTGGACATTCAGTACTTC
abundance: once; j_gene: TRBJ1-2; d_gene: TRBD1; v_gene: TRBV6-5; CDR3aa: CASSLRTGTYGYTF; CDR3nt: TGTGCCAGCAGTTTAAGGACAGGGACCTATGGCTACACCTTC
abundance: few; j_gene: TRBJ2-2; d_gene: TRBD1; v_gene: TRBV5-1; CDR3aa: CASSLVGQGTGELFF; CDR3nt: TGCGCCAGCAGCTTGGTCGGACAGGGCACCGGGGAGCTGTTTTTT
abundance: few; j_gene: TRBJ2-3; d_gene: NA; v_gene: TRBV4-1; CDR3aa: CASSRTLLERRTDTQYF; CDR3nt: TGCGCCAGCAGCCGAACTCTGTTGGAGCGGCGCACAGATACGCAGTATTTT
abundance: NA; j_gene: TRBJ1-5; d_gene: TRBD1; v_gene: TRBV7-2; CDR3aa: CASSRDRGRIDQPQHF; CDR3nt: TGTGCCAGCAGCCGCGACAGGGGGCGCATCGATCAGCCCCAGCATTTT
abundance: NA; j_gene: TRBJ1-1; d_gene: NA; v_gene: TRBV7-6; CDR3aa: CASSPLVGTAGTEAFF; CDR3nt: TGTGCCAGCAGCCCCCTCGTCGGGACGGCGGGGACTGAAGCTTTCTTT
abundance: NA; j_gene: TRBJ1-3; d_gene: TRBD1; v_gene: TRBV4-3; CDR3aa: CASSQAGQPPGNTIYF; CDR3nt: TGCGCCAGCAGCCAAGCGGGACAGCCACCTGGAAACACCATATATTTT
abundance: NA; j_gene: TRBJ2-7; d_gene: NA; v_gene: TRBV5-1; CDR3aa: CASSRAPGEYEQYF; CDR3nt: TGCGCCAGCAGTCGAGCCCCTGGGGAGTACGAGCAGTACTTC
abundance: NA; j_gene: TRBJ2-7; d_gene: TRBD2; v_gene: TRBV18; CDR3aa: CASSKGTSGMSYEQYF; CDR3nt: TGTGCCAGCTCAAAAGGGACTAGCGGGATGTCCTACGAGCAGTACTTC
abundance: NA; j_gene: TRBJ2-7; d_gene: NA; v_gene: TRBV7-2; CDR3aa: CASSLGPEDYEQYF; CDR3nt: TGTGCCAGCAGCTTAGGGCCAGAGGACTACGAGCAGTACTTC
abundance: NA; j_gene: TRBJ2-7; d_gene: TRBD1; v_gene: TRBV25-1; CDR3aa: CASSVAQGGSSYEQYF; CDR3nt: TGTGCCAGCAGTGTAGCCCAAGGGGGCAGCTCCTACGAGCAGTACTTC
abundance: NA; j_gene: TRBJ1-2; d_gene: NA; v_gene: TRBV28; CDR3aa: CASSSGLGGGYTF; CDR3nt: TGTGCCAGCAGTTCAGGGCTGGGGGGTGGCTACACCTTC
abundance: NA; j_gene: TRBJ2-2; d_gene: TRBD2; v_gene: TRBV4-3; CDR3aa: CASSQTSGRAGGELFF; CDR3nt: TGCGCCAGCAGCCAGACTAGCGGGAGGGCCGGCGGGGAGCTGTTTTTT
abundance: NA; j_gene: TRBJ2-5; d_gene: NA; v_gene: TRBV10-2; CDR3aa: CASSEGGAQETQYF; CDR3nt: TGCGCCAGCAGTGAGGGCGGGGCACAAGAGACCCAGTACTTC
abundance: NA; j_gene: TRBJ2-7; d_gene: NA; v_gene: TRBV13; CDR3aa: CASSLGSGSYEQYF; CDR3nt: TGTGCCAGCAGCTTAGGATCAGGTTCCTACGAGCAGTACTTC
abundance: once; j_gene: TRBJ1-5; d_gene: TRBD1; v_gene: TRBV2; CDR3aa: CASGGQGPFVSNQPQHF; CDR3nt: TGTGCCAGCGGGGGACAGGGCCCTTTCGTTAGCAATCAGCCCCAGCATTTT
abundance: NA; j_gene: TRBJ1-1; d_gene: NA; v_gene: TRBV20-1; CDR3aa: CSARPGEAFF; CDR3nt: TGCAGTGCTAGACCGGGAGAAGCTTTCTTT